This TCR beta chain is from a study of shared clonotypes between healthy human individuals. Those who donated were healthy HIV-negative adults, with no recent acute infections or vaccinations reported. Study-level findings and limits: Having only a few donors restricted how much genetic and exposure-history diversity was captured. Naive CD4 clonotypes were shared across several donors at 5% to 6%. Memory subsets generally showed lower estimated richness than naive subsets.

This clone was detected only once. Its antigen is still unknown. Data came from immunoSEQ multiplex PCR; TCRdb stores just in-frame clones and leaves some out. The repertoire includes around 510,000 clones, 90% to 96% of them detected once, and approximately 0.067% sits in the top ten. CDR3 length: 18 residues. The germline CDR1 and CDR2 sequences are SGHRS and YFSETQ. Germline trimming cut 0 bases from V and 3 bases from J; bases unmatched to any gene: 11. This rearrangement joins TRBV5-1 to TRBJ2-1; 8 bases match TRBD2. The sequenced material came from naive CD4+ T cells sorted from blood. Subset indicated: CD45RA+ positively selected. This sequence was found in a woman in her 30s in good health. The CDR3 reads CASSLVQASGLLYNEQFF. DNA of the CDR3: TGCGCCAGCAGCTTGGTCCAGGCTAGCGGGTTACTCTACAATGAGCAGTTCTTC.